The clone carrying this T cell receptor (beta chain) appeared a few times. Its antigen is not known. Each patient went into thyroid surgery without having received any treatment. With MiXCR, TCRdb reprocessed the PCR reads. The sample lists about 16,000 clones; 25% were seen once. This entry belongs to a study of metastatic and nonmetastatic thyroid tumors. Study outcomes and limitations: When malignant thyroid tumors were compared with benign nodules, TCR beta diversity was reportedly significantly higher in the malignant tumors. This held in both blood and tumor samples.

The V gene end was trimmed by 0 bases and the J gene end by 1 base; junction bases not matched to a gene: 7. CDR1 and CDR2 (germline): DFQATT, SNEGSKA (reference sequence). The CDR3 runs 16 residues. This TCR came from a female donor with papillary thyroid cancer or a benign thyroid nodule (not recorded which). Some clones in this sample may be carry-over from other donors' samples. Material: adjacent normal tissue. The chain is built from TRBV20-1 and TRBJ2-7, with 9 bases that match TRBD1. CDR3 sequence: CSARDDRGLVSYEQYF. The CDR3 DNA reads as TGCAGTGCTAGAGATGACAGGGGGTTAGTATCCTACGAGCAGTACTTC.